Below, one T cell receptor beta chain is given with its context. Assay used: immunoSEQ multiplex PCR; TCRdb lists only in-frame clones, some missing. The data contain roughly 250,000 clones, 88% of them singletons. The record originates from a study of blood T cell repertoires in COVID-19. Whole-study context: Samples taken during acute and convalescent COVID-19 were collected in the United States, Italy and Spain.

In germline, CDR1 is GTSNPN, CDR2 SVGIG (reference sequence). The CDR3 spans 13 residues. The junction had 4 bases not matched to a gene; V was cut back by 3 bases and J by 6 bases. Sequencing was performed on peripheral blood. This receptor was obtained from a woman in her 30s with acute or convalescent COVID-19. The rearrangement joins TRBV30 to TRBJ2-7; 11 bases agree with TRBD2. CDR3 nucleotide sequence: TGTGCCTGGAGGGTAGCGGGAGGGGCCGAGCAGTACTTC. Protein product: CAWRVAGGAEQYF.